Below, 13 T cell receptor beta chains from the same sample are listed, as sequenced in a study of T cells after yellow fever vaccination. TCRdb reprocessed the 5' RACE reads via MiXCR and lists one record per CDR3 protein. Among some 420,000 distinct CDR3 sequences listed, approximately 19% were seen once. The source material was PBMCs, sampled before the yellow fever booster vaccination. These receptors were taken from a man between 18 and 29 years old who received the YFV17D yellow fever vaccine.

This chain joins TRBV6-6 and TRBJ2-7; 9 bases match TRBD1. The CDR3 is 15 residues long. With 5 bases clipped from V and 4 bases from J, the junction kept 9 bases outside the gene matches. Germline CDR1 and CDR2: MNHNY and SVGAGI (reference sequence). CDR3 DNA sequence: TGTGCCAGCAGTACTGGACAGGGGCGAAAGTACGAGCAGTACTTC. This translates into CASSTGQGRKYEQYF.

In this sample, this clonotype turned up a few times. The chain recombines TRBV6-2 or TRBV6-3 with TRBJ2-1; D might be TRBD2 (5 bases). V lost 6 bases and J 0 bases, leaving 12 bases between the germline ends. The CDR3 covers 15 residues. CDR1 is MNHEY and CDR2 is SVGEGT in the germline V gene. CDR3 protein: CASRVGSSSYNEQFF. The DNA of the CDR3 is TGTGCCAGCAGAGTAGGGAGTAGCTCCTACAATGAGCAGTTCTTC.

This clonotype was picked up a small number of times. This chain joins TRBV7-2 and TRBJ2-7; no clear D gene. The CDR3 sequence is 11 residues long. CDR1 and CDR2 (germline): SGHTA, FQGNSA. V was trimmed by 0 bases and J by 6 bases, leaving 3 bases between them. The CDR3 is CASSLAVEQYF. CDR3 nucleotides: TGTGCCAGCAGCTTAGCGGTCGAGCAGTACTTC.

This clonotype was observed a few times. V usage is TRBV12-3 or TRBV12-4 and J usage is TRBJ2-7; 7 nucleotides align to TRBD1. Trimming at V came to 6 bases and at J to 2 bases, leaving 4 bases not matched to a gene. CDR3 length equals 13 residues. The CDR3 protein is CASRLTGTYEQYF. In nucleotides, the CDR3 is TGTGCCAGCAGACTGACAGGGACCTACGAGCAGTACTTC.

The chain has TRBV5-1 and TRBJ2-7; D might be TRBD1 or TRBD2, each matching 8 bases. The V end lost 4 bases, the J end lost 4 bases, and 27 bases lay between the germline ends. Germline V gene lookup returns CDR1 SGHRS and CDR2 YFSETQ. This CDR3 contains 18 residues. The CDR3 DNA sequence: TGCGCCAGCAGCCCGGTGGGGACAGGAGGACTAGCCGTATACGAGCAGTACTTC. Translated, it gives CASSPVGTGGLAVYEQYF.

This clonotype has a handful of counts. The chain employs TRBV6-5 and TRBJ2-3, with D tentatively TRBD1 or TRBD2 (6 bases each). From germline, CDR1 is MNHEY and CDR2 SVGAGI. CDR3 size: 14 residues. Between the trimmed V and J ends, which lost 5 bases and 2 bases, there was a span of 11 bases. DNA of the CDR3: TGTGCCAGCAGTCCGGGGGCCCACACAGATACGCAGTATTTT. Translating gives CASSPGAHTDTQYF.

The sample holds a few counts of this clonotype. The chain carries TRBV5-1 and TRBJ2-3; D ambiguous. The CDR3 is 15 amino acids. Germline V gene data show CDR1 as SGHRS and CDR2 as YFSETQ. V dropped 7 bases and J dropped 0 bases, with 15 bases sitting between them. Here the CDR3 reads CASQSRAGSTDTQYF. CDR3 nucleotides: TGCGCCAGCCAAAGTCGGGCCGGTAGCACAGATACGCAGTATTTT. Together with reference TRBV5-1 and TRBJ2-3, the CDR3 gives the full variable domain: KAGVTQTPRYLIKTRGQQVTLSCSPISGHRSVSWYQQTPGQGLQFLFEYFSETQRNKGNFPGRFSGRQFSNSRSEMNVSTLELGDSALYLCASQSRAGSTDTQYFGPGTRLTVL.

The V and J genes are TRBV24-1 and TRBJ2-3; no definite D call. Germline assignment: CDR1 KGHDR and CDR2 SFDVKD. Trimming took 5 bases from V and 4 from J, leaving 9 bases between them. The CDR3 runs to 13 residues. CDR3 sequence: CATSGIPSDTQYF. CDR3 in DNA: TGTGCCACCAGTGGGATCCCTTCAGATACGCAGTATTTT.

In its sample, this clonotype was seen a few times. The CDR3 DNA follows: TGTGCCAGCAGCTTATACGGGGGGTCTTACGGCTACACCTTC. It is translated as CASSLYGGSYGYTF. The V call is TRBV7-2, the J call TRBJ1-2; possibly TRBD1 for D (5 bases). Germline CDR1 is SGHTA and CDR2 is FQGNSA. The V end was cut by 2 bases, the J end by 8 bases, with 15 bases between. The CDR3 runs to 14 residues.

V and J are TRBV5-6 and TRBJ1-5; D is uncertain. Germline CDR1 is SGHDT and CDR2 is YYEEEE. The V and J ends lost 5 bases and 4 bases respectively, with 7 bases between them. The length of the CDR3 is 12 residues. The CDR3 protein is CASSGRNQPQHF. The DNA of the CDR3 is TGTGCCAGCAGTGGGAGGAATCAGCCCCAGCATTTT.

With respect to this clonotype: Compared with germline, one end of the junction differs, possibly owing to a read error. The CDR3 is CASSSSAGNQPQHF. The CDR3 DNA sequence: TGTGCCAGCAGCTCCTCGGCGGGCAACCAGCCCCAGCATTTT. This chain links TRBV7-9 with TRBJ1-5; no clear D. The CDR3 has 14 amino acids. Germline V gives CDR1 SEHNR, CDR2 FQNEAQ (reference sequence).

This clonotype has a handful of counts. The chain combines TRBV6-2 or TRBV6-3 with TRBJ1-6, with a tentative D call TRBD1 (6 bases). This CDR3 has 15 residues. The V gene's germline CDR1 is MNHEY and CDR2 SVGEGT. The germline V and J ends were trimmed by 3 bases and 6 bases, with 12 bases remaining between them. The CDR3 DNA reads as TGTGCCAGCAGTTATGCTTCCAGGGGTAATTCACCCCTCCACTTT. Protein sequence: CASSYASRGNSPLHF.

A few counts support this clonotype. The chain's CDR3 is CASSPTGAYDYGYTF. CDR3 DNA: TGTGCCAGCAGCCCGACAGGGGCCTACGACTATGGCTACACCTTC. The genes are TRBV9 and TRBJ1-2, with TRBD1 matching over 8 bases. Trimming cost V 4 bases and J 3 bases; bases outside gene matches: 8. Germline CDR1 and CDR2: SGDLS and YYNGEE. The CDR3 sequence is 15 residues long.